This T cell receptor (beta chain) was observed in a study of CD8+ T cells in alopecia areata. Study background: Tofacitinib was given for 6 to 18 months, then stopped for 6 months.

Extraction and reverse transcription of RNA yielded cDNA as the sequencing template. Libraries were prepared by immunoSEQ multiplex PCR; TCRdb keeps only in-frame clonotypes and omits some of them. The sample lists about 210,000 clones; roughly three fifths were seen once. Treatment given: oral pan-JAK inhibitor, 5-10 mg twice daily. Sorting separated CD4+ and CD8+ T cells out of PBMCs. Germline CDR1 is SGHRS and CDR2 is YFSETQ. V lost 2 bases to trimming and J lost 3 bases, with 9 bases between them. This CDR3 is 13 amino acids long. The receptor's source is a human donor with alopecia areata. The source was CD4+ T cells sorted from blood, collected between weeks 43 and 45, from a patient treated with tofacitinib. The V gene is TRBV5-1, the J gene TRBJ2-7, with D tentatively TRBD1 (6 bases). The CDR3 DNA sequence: TGCGCCAGCAGCTTCGGACAGAACTACGAGCAGTACTTC. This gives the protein CASSFGQNYEQYF.